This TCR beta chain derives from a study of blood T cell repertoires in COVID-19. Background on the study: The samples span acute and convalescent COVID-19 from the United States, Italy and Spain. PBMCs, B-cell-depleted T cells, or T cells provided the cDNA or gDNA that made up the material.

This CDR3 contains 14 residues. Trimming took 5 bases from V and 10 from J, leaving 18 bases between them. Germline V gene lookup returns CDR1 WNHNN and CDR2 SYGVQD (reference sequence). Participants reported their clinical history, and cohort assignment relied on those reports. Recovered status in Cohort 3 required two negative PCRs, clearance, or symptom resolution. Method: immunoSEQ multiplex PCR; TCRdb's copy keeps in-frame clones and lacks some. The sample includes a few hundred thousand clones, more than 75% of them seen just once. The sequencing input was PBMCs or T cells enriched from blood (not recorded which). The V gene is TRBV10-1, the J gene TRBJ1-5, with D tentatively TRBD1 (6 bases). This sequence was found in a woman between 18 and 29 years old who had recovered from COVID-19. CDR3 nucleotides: TGCGCCAGCAGTACAGGGCAATCGGGTCTCCCCCAGCATTTT. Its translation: CASSTGQSGLPQHF.